Below, one T cell receptor beta chain is given with its context. Its antigen remains unidentified. Unique molecular identifiers tagged the TCRbeta library. One entry per CDR3 protein results from TCRdb running MiXCR on the PCR reads. The profile shows about 830,000 distinct CDR3 sequences, under 20% of them singletons. These data belong to a study of T-cell reconstitution after alpha-beta-depleted transplantation in children. Overall study results and limits: At around two months after transplant, the alpha-beta T cells were reportedly derived from several hundred expanded clones that came from non-depleted graft cells. Fresh T-cell production supplied most of the T-cell counts and diversity seen one year after transplant.

V shed 3 bases and J shed 1 base, with 9 bases lying between them. CDR3 length: 14 residues. The germline V gene encodes CDR1 MNHNS and CDR2 SASEGT. This chain joins TRBV6-1 and TRBJ2-5; possible D gene TRBD1, 5 bases. The sequence came from a male patient younger than 18 who had a stem cell transplant for acute lymphoblastic leukemia, so the T cells may come from the graft donor. Here the sequenced sample was PBMCs, mostly from graft donor cells, taken 360 days after TCRalphabeta/CD19-depleted stem cell transplant. The CDR3 DNA follows: TGTGCCAGCAGTGACCAGGGTCCCCAAGAGACCCAGTACTTC. Protein: CASSDQGPQETQYF.